This record covers a single T cell receptor beta chain. Libraries were prepared by immunoSEQ multiplex PCR; TCRdb keeps only in-frame clonotypes and omits some of them. Found here are approximately 100,000 clones, roughly 90% of them singletons; the top ten hold about 4%. The sample belongs to a study of blood T cell repertoires in COVID-19. Study-wide background: Samples taken during acute and convalescent COVID-19 were collected in the United States, Italy and Spain.

The TCR comes from a human donor with COVID-19, enrolled during active disease. The donor label of this sample is uncertain. The sequencing sample was made of peripheral blood.

CDR3 nucleotide sequence: TGTGCCAGTAGTATTAGGACAGGGGGCGGTGAGCAGTACTTC. Encoded protein: CASSIRTGGGEQYF. The chain links TRBV19 to TRBJ2-7; 11 nucleotides line up with TRBD1. Germline values: CDR1 LNHDA, CDR2 SQIVND (reference sequence). This CDR3 spans 14 amino acids. V gave up 3 bases and J gave up 7 bases; unmatched junction bases: 5.